What follows are 26 T cell receptor beta chains derived from one specimen sequenced in a study of blood T cell repertoires in COVID-19. Profiling relied on immunoSEQ multiplex PCR, and the TCRdb table lists in-frame clones only, not all of them. The data contain about 210,000 clones, more than 70% of them singletons. The sequenced material came from peripheral blood. These receptors were obtained from a human donor in a cohort sampled during active COVID-19.

This clone appeared a few times. The CDR3 loop reads CASSQERERYTQYF. CDR3 DNA: TGCGCCAGCAGCCAAGAACGGGAAAGATATACGCAGTATTTT. The chain links TRBV4-3 to TRBJ2-3; weak D call: TRBD2 (5 bases). This CDR3 region has 14 residues. V lost 0 bases to trimming and J lost 7 bases, with 11 bases between them. In germline, CDR1 is LGHNA, CDR2 YSLEER.

The rearrangement links TRBV10-3 to TRBJ2-3, with D hard to call. V shed 8 bases and J shed 4 bases, with 13 bases lying between them. The CDR3 length is 13 residues. Per the germline V gene, CDR1 is ENHRY and CDR2 is SYGVKD. This chain's CDR3 is CAIRSDGPDTQYF. CDR3 coding DNA: TGTGCCATCCGGAGTGACGGCCCAGATACGCAGTATTTT.

The chain combines TRBV6-2 or TRBV6-3 with TRBJ1-2, with D perhaps TRBD1 (6 bases). Germline assignment: CDR1 MNHEY and CDR2 SVGEGT. The CDR3 consists of 13 residues. With 2 bases removed from V and 4 bases from J, the gap between germline ends came to 8 bases. The CDR3 bases are TGTGCCAGCAGTTACGGGACACCCTATGGCTACACCTTC. This translates into CASSYGTPYGYTF.

In this sample, this clone turned up many times. The chain has TRBV29-1 and TRBJ1-2; 7 positions match TRBD1. This CDR3 is built from 13 residues. J was trimmed by 4 bases and V by 2 bases; bases with no gene match: 4. Germline V CDR1 and CDR2: SQVTM, ANQGSEA. CDR3 region: CSVETGDAYGYTF. In DNA, the CDR3 is TGCAGCGTTGAAACAGGGGACGCCTATGGCTACACCTTC.

The rearrangement links TRBV5-1 to TRBJ1-1; D gene unclear. V lost 4 bases, J lost 6 bases, and 16 bases lay in between. The CDR3 runs 14 residues. Germline CDR1 reads SGHRS; CDR2 reads YFSETQ. The CDR3 DNA follows: TGCGCCAGCAGCGAGTCCTCTACCGGGGCTGAAGCTTTCTTT. Translation gives CASSESSTGAEAFF.

This clone was seen a single time. The chain recombines TRBV6-4 with TRBJ2-1, with 8 nucleotides matching TRBD2. The germline gives CDR1 MRHNA, CDR2 SNTAGT. The length of the CDR3 is 15 residues. J was trimmed by 4 bases and V by 3 bases; bases with no gene match: 5. The CDR3 here is CASSDRLAPYNEQFF. CDR3 DNA: TGTGCCAGCAGTGATCGACTAGCGCCATACAATGAGCAGTTCTTC.

This chain links TRBV15 with TRBJ1-1; 10 bases are a match to TRBD1. Trimming at V came to 3 bases and at J to 5 bases, leaving 6 bases not matched to a gene. The CDR3 spans 15 residues. CDR1 and CDR2 (germline): LNHNV, YYDKDF (reference sequence). CDR3 DNA sequence: TGTGCCACCAGCAGGACAGGGGGCCGTACGACTGAAGCTTTCTTT. Translating gives CATSRTGGRTTEAFF.

The gene calls are TRBV14 and TRBJ2-5, with no clear D. This CDR3 comprises 13 residues. Trimming took off 0 bases at V and 4 bases at J, with 6 bases between the two ends. Germline V CDR1 and CDR2: SGHDN, FVKESK. The CDR3 coding sequence is TGTGCCAGCAGCCAAGAACTGGTAGAGACCCAGTACTTC. Translated: CASSQELVETQYF.

The chain recombines TRBV19 with TRBJ2-7; 10 bases line up with TRBD2. V dropped 7 bases and J dropped 5; count of bases not matched to a gene: 8. CDR1 is LNHDA and CDR2 is SQIVND in the germline V gene (reference sequence). The CDR3 consists of 14 residues. In nucleotides, the CDR3 is TGTGCCAGTACCCCTAGCGGGAGAGTCCACGAGCAGTACTTC. Translation gives CASTPSGRVHEQYF.

The chain links TRBV7-6 to TRBJ2-1, with 15 positions matching TRBD2. The CDR3 totals 18 residues. Germline CDR1 and CDR2: SGHVS and FNYEAQ. The V gene end was trimmed by 1 base and the J gene end by 8 bases; junction bases not matched to a gene: 9. The CDR3 nucleotides are TGTGCCAGCAGCTTAGGCCGGACTAGCGGGAGGGGCCCCCATGAGCAGTTCTTC. Translated, it gives CASSLGRTSGRGPHEQFF.

This clone was counted a few times. J is TRBJ1-3 and V is TRBV28; TRBD1 aligns across 7 bases. CDR3 length: 15 amino acids. The germline V gene has CDR1 MDHEN and CDR2 SYDVKM. J gave up 9 bases and V 5 bases, and 13 bases lay outside the gene matches. The CDR3 DNA follows: TGTGCCAGCAGTATCCCTAGACAGGGTTGGGGCACCATATATTTT. This gives the protein CASSIPRQGWGTIYF. The full variable domain, completed using reference TRBV28 and TRBJ1-3, is DVKVTQSSRYLVKRTGEKVFLECVQDMDHENMFWYRQDPGLGLRLIYFSYDVKMKEKGDIPEGYSVSREKKERFSLILESASTNQTSMYLCASSIPRQGWGTIYFGEGSWLTVV.

The chain joins TRBV28 to TRBJ1-5; a weak D match, TRBD1 (5 bases). The length of the CDR3 is 14 residues. V was pared by 6 bases and J by 5 bases, with 14 bases between. Germline CDR1 reads MDHEN; CDR2 reads SYDVKM. CDR3 residues: CASSLQAAYQPQHF. The DNA for the CDR3 is TGTGCCAGCAGCCTACAGGCCGCCTATCAGCCCCAGCATTTT.

V usage is TRBV5-5 and J usage is TRBJ2-4, with D unclear. V lost 0 bases and J 8 bases, leaving 15 bases between the germline ends. The CDR3 spans 15 residues. Germline CDR1 reads SGHKS; CDR2 reads YYEKEE (reference sequence). The CDR3 loop reads CASSLVLETIDIQYF. CDR3 nucleotide sequence: TGTGCCAGCAGCTTGGTATTGGAAACTATTGACATTCAGTACTTC.

The gene calls are TRBV25-1 and TRBJ2-3; D gene unclear. Per germline, CDR1 MGHDK and CDR2 SYGVNS. V was clipped by 2 bases and J by 0 bases, with 12 bases between them. CDR3 length: 16 amino acids. CDR3 sequence (DNA): TGTGCCAGCAGTGAACCCCAGCGTGGTAGCACAGATACGCAGTATTTT. Protein product: CASSEPQRGSTDTQYF.

The chain joins TRBV27 to TRBJ1-1; TRBD1 matches at 8 bases. The CDR3 length is 14 residues. V gave up 3 bases and J gave up 7 bases; unmatched junction bases: 7. CDR1 is MNHEY, CDR2 SMNVEV, per germline (reference sequence). CDR3 residues: CASSLDRDTNEAFF. The DNA of the CDR3 is TGTGCCAGCAGTTTGGACAGGGACACCAATGAAGCTTTCTTT.

The chain employs TRBV18 and TRBJ1-3; no clear D. The germline V and J ends were trimmed by 2 bases and 4 bases, with 6 bases remaining between them. Germline CDR1 reads KGHSH; CDR2 reads LQKENI. This CDR3 contains 13 residues. The CDR3 reads CASSPTHGNTIYF. The CDR3 DNA is TGTGCCAGCTCACCAACACACGGAAACACCATATATTTT. The full variable domain, its missing parts supplied by reference TRBV18 and TRBJ1-3, is NAGVMQNPRHLVRRRGQEARLRCSPMKGHSHVYWYRQLPEEGLKFMVYLQKENIIDESGMPKERFSAEFPKEGPSILRIQQVVRGDSAAYFCASSPTHGNTIYFGEGSWLTVV.

J is TRBJ1-2 and V is TRBV5-1, with 9 bases lining up with TRBD1. The V gene end was trimmed by 3 bases and the J gene end by 4 bases; junction bases not matched to a gene: 7. CDR3 length: 15 amino acids. The V gene's germline CDR1 is SGHRS and CDR2 YFSETQ. The CDR3 loop reads CASSSLGTGIYGYTF. The CDR3 nucleotides read TGCGCCAGCAGCTCCCTCGGGACAGGGATCTATGGCTACACCTTC.

This clone has a single count. This chain connects TRBV28 to TRBJ1-5; D is ambiguous. The CDR3 totals 14 residues. Germline V lookup: CDR1 MDHEN, CDR2 SYDVKM. Trimming took 6 bases from V and 5 from J, leaving 14 bases between them. In nucleotides, the CDR3 is TGTGCCAGCAGCCCGTCAGGTGCCGATCAGCCCCAGCATTTT. Translated, it gives CASSPSGADQPQHF.

Worth noting for this clone: This may stem from a read error, because a much larger clone lies one nucleotide away. The sample has other DNA sequences that encode this CDR3 too. J is TRBJ1-2 and V is TRBV6-5, with 7 bases fitting TRBD1. This CDR3 region has 13 residues. Per germline, CDR1 MNHEY and CDR2 SVGAGI. V lost 5 bases and J lost 4; bases outside the gene matches: 4. The CDR3 region is CASSPDRAYGYTF. The CDR3 DNA reads TGTGCCAGCAGTCCCGACAGGGCCTATGGCTACACCTTC.

This clone was detected a few times. The V and J genes are TRBV10-3 and TRBJ1-1; D ambiguous. Per germline, CDR1 ENHRY and CDR2 SYGVKD. Trimming took 3 bases from V and 10 from J, leaving 9 bases between them. The CDR3 is 11 residues long. CDR3 sequence: CAISEQFTAFF. CDR3 DNA: TGTGCCATCAGTGAACAGTTCACAGCTTTCTTT.

This clone was recorded once. CDR3 DNA sequence: TGTGCCAGTAGTTCCATAGCGGGAGAAGGTTGGTCCTACGAGCAGTACTTC. Amino acids: CASSSIAGEGWSYEQYF. The V and J genes are TRBV19 and TRBJ2-7, with TRBD2 matching 9 bases. The CDR3 runs to 17 residues. Losses at the gene ends were 5 bases for V and 1 base for J; bases not matched to a gene: 12. Germline V gives CDR1 LNHDA, CDR2 SQIVND (reference sequence).

The V call is TRBV3-1 (or the pseudogene TRBV3-2), the J call TRBJ1-4; D not certain. V was shortened by 1 base and J by 8 bases, with 14 bases between the two germline ends. The germline V gene encodes CDR1 LGHDT and CDR2 YNNKEL (reference sequence). The CDR3 extends over 15 amino acids. The CDR3 coding sequence is TGTGCCAGCAGCCAAGGTCAGGAACGAAGCGAAAAACTGTTTTTT. It is translated as CASSQGQERSEKLFF.

This rearrangement joins TRBV12-5 to TRBJ2-5; D possibly corresponds to TRBD1 (6 bases). CDR1 and CDR2 (germline): LGHNT, FRNRAP. The CDR3 sequence is 15 residues long. Trimming left V 6 bases short and J 0 bases short, with 14 bases between. The CDR3 DNA follows: TGTGCTAGTGGAACCGGGACAAACTACCAAGAGACCCAGTACTTC. Translating it yields CASGTGTNYQETQYF. The full variable domain, completed using reference TRBV12-5 and TRBJ2-5, is DARVTQTPRHKVTEMGQEVTMRCQPILGHNTVFWYRQTMMQGLELLAYFRNRAPLDDSGMPKDRFSAEMPDATLATLKIQPSEPRDSAVYFCASGTGTNYQETQYFGPGTRLLVL.

This sequence joins TRBV6-5 and TRBJ2-7, with 7 bases lining up with TRBD1. Germline values: CDR1 MNHEY, CDR2 SVGAGI. The CDR3 extends over 14 amino acids. The trim removed 6 bases at V and 3 bases at J, leaving 8 bases unmatched. The CDR3 here is CASRYRDRDYEQYF. CDR3 sequence (DNA): TGTGCCAGCAGATACCGGGACAGAGACTACGAGCAGTACTTC.

The genes are TRBV20-1 and TRBJ2-6, with 7 bases that match TRBD1. The CDR3 is made up of 16 amino acids. Germline trimming cut 3 bases from V and 0 bases from J; bases unmatched to any gene: 5. Germline V CDR1 and CDR2: DFQATT, SNEGSKA (reference sequence). The CDR3 DNA is TGCAGTGCTAGTGGGACAGCCATCTCTGGGGCCAACGTCCTGACTTTC. This encodes CSASGTAISGANVLTF.

V and J are TRBV5-4 and TRBJ1-1; 10 bases match TRBD1. The CDR3 length is 15 residues. V was clipped by 2 bases and J by 1 base; unmatched bases: 2. Germline V gives CDR1 SGHNT, CDR2 YYREEE (reference sequence). The DNA for the CDR3 is TGTGCCAGCAGCTTTCGACAGGGGGCGAACACTGAAGCTTTCTTT. Amino acids: CASSFRQGANTEAFF.